The T cell receptor (beta chain) described here comes from a study of T cell responses to AZD1222 COVID-19 vaccine. Trimming stripped 2 bases from V and 8 bases from J, with 9 bases between. The CDR3 extends over 12 amino acids. Looked up from germline, CDR1 is MDHEN and CDR2 is SYDVKM. The repertoire was sequenced with immunoSEQ multiplex PCR; TCRdb's copy has only in-frame clones and lacks some. The sample comprises 120,000 or so clones, approximately 94% of which are singletons, and 5% rests with the top ten. Sequenced here: peripheral blood, sampled 28 days after the second AZD1222 dose. This chain uses TRBV28 with TRBJ1-2; D perhaps matches TRBD1 (6 bases). The sequence came from an adult who received the AZD1222 COVID-19 vaccine. For the CDR3, the DNA is TGTGCCAGCAGTTTACAGGGGTCGGGCTACACCTTC. This gives the protein CASSLQGSGYTF.